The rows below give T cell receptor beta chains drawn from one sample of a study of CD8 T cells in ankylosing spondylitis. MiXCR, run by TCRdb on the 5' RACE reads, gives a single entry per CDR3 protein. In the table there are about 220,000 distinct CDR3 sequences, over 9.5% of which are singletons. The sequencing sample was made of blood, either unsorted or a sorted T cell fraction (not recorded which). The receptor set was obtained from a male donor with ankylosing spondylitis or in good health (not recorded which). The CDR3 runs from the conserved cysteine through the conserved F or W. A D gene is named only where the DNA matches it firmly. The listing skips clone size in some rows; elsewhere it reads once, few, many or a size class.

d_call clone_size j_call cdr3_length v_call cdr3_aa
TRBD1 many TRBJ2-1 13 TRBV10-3 CAITGQGNNEQFF
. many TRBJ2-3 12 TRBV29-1 CSVGQETDTQYF
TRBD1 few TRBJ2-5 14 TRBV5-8 CASSTGTGTETQYF
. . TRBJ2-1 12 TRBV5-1 CASSLRSNEQFF
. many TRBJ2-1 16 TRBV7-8 CASSLALPGSYNEQFF
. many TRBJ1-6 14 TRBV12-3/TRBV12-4 CASSQDSVGSPLHF
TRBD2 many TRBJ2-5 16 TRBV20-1 CSAPPKLAGVGETQYF
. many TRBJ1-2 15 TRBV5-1 CASSLEWGLGYGYTF
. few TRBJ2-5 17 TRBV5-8 CASSGEGLRWGRETQYF
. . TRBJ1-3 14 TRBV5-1 CASRTGPSGNTIYF
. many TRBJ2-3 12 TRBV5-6 CASSFITDTQYF
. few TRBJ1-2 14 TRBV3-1 CASSQDAGIYGYTF
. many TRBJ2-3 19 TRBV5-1 CASSFEVNGGPVGLNTQYF
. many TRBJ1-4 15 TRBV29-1 CSVFSGLGSNEKLFF
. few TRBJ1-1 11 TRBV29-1 CSAGLDTEAFF
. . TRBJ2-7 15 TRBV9 CASSPGRVKIDEQYF
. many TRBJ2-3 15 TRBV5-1 CASSFLQGNADTQYF
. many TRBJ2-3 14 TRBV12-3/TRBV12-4 CASTPGTGRDTQYF
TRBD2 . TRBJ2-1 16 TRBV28 CASSPPGGPGYNEQFF
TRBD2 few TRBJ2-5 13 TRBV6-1 CATGRRGEETQYF
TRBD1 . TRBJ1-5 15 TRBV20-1 CSARVTGGNNQPQHF
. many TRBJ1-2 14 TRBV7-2 CASTLRTEDYGYTF
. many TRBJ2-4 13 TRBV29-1 CSVAWVAKNIQYF
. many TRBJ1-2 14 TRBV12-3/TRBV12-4 CASTREATNYGYTF
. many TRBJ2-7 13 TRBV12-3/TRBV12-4 CASQPGQDNEQYF
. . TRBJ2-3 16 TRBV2 CASSEVRGWGTDTQYF
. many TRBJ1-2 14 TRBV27 CASSLSAGNYGYTF
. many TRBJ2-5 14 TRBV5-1 CASSFDYLQETQYF
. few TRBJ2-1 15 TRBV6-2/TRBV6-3 CASYEQMGGQVEQFF
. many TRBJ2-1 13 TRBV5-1 CASSLTLEHEQFF
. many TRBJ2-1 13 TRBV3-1 CASSQDGNNEQFF
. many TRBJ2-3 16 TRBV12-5 CASGKLVGSGTDTQYF
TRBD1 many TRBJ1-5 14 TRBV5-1 CASSPGQGNQPQHF
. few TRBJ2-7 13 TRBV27 CASRATATYEQYF
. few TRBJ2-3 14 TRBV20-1 CSAQPQGLADTQYF
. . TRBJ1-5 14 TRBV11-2 CASSPDNGERPQHF
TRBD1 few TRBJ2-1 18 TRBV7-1 CASSPGLRGTGYYNEQFF
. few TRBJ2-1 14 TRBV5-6 CASSRLREYNEQFF
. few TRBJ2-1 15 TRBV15 CATSGAGSSYNEQFF
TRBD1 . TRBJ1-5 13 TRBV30 CAWRTGDNQPQHF
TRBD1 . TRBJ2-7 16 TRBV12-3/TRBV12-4 CASSLAGTGGVDEQYF
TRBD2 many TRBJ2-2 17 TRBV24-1 CATSDARLAGGTGELFF
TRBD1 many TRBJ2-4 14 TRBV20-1 CSALDRQGANIQYF
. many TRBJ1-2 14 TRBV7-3 CASSSEPGSIGYTF
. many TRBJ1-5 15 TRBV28 CASSSDMYSNQPQHF
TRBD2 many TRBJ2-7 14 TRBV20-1 CSARPGLGEGEQYF
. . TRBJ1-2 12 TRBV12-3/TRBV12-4 CASSFSESGYTF
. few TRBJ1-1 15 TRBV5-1 CASSPTDGANTEAFF
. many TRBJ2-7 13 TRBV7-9 CASSRQSPYEQYF
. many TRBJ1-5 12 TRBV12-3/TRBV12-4 CASSLSSPLQHF
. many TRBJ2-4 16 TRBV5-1 CASSFEGGLAKNIQYF
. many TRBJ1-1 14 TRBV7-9 CASSLVSSNTEAFF
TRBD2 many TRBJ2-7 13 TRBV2 CASGTSGEYEQYF
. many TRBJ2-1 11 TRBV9 CASSVSNEQFF